Listed below are T cell receptor beta chains from one sample, sequenced in a study of blood T cells in healthy people across ages. Using its own MiXCR run on the 5' RACE reads, TCRdb lists one record per CDR3 protein. In the table there are hundreds of thousands of distinct CDR3 sequences, 25% to 30% of which are singletons. Sequencing was done on a sample of blood. Receptor source: a woman of 80 years or more in good health. Each CDR3 is given with its conserved first and last residue. D genes are given only for firm matches.

d_gene: TRBD2
v_gene: TRBV9
j_gene: TRBJ2-1
CDR3aa: CASSARPSSGVYNEQFF

d_gene: NA
v_gene: TRBV30
j_gene: TRBJ2-6
CDR3aa: CAHVRSGANVLTF

d_gene: NA
v_gene: TRBV6-2/TRBV6-3
j_gene: TRBJ1-2
CDR3aa: CASSYYGSTNYGYTF

d_gene: NA
v_gene: TRBV3-1
j_gene: TRBJ2-7
CDR3aa: CASSRPPEYEQYF

d_gene: NA
v_gene: TRBV6-1
j_gene: TRBJ1-2
CDR3aa: CASYDEASRYGYTF

d_gene: TRBD1
v_gene: TRBV6-5
j_gene: TRBJ1-1
CDR3aa: CASFRGRNTEAFF

d_gene: NA
v_gene: TRBV5-6
j_gene: TRBJ1-3
CDR3aa: CASSLGFIGVSSGNTIYF

d_gene: NA
v_gene: TRBV20-1
j_gene: TRBJ2-7
CDR3aa: CSAPYPGGGSYEQYF

d_gene: NA
v_gene: TRBV12-3/TRBV12-4
j_gene: TRBJ1-5
CDR3aa: CASSFRGSNSNQPQHF

d_gene: TRBD1
v_gene: TRBV15
j_gene: TRBJ2-1
CDR3aa: CATSPPGQGNNEQFF

d_gene: TRBD1
v_gene: TRBV6-5
j_gene: TRBJ1-2
CDR3aa: CASRIQGSYGYTF

d_gene: TRBD1
v_gene: TRBV6-2/TRBV6-3
j_gene: TRBJ2-3
CDR3aa: CASSQDRGLADTQYF

d_gene: NA
v_gene: TRBV5-6
j_gene: TRBJ1-5
CDR3aa: CASSFRQERQPQHF

d_gene: NA
v_gene: TRBV15
j_gene: TRBJ2-7
CDR3aa: CATSRTGGPYEQYF

d_gene: TRBD2
v_gene: TRBV7-2
j_gene: TRBJ2-1
CDR3aa: CASSVSGVPYNEQFF

d_gene: NA
v_gene: TRBV24-1
j_gene: TRBJ2-7
CDR3aa: CATSDLVSDEQYF

d_gene: NA
v_gene: TRBV5-1
j_gene: TRBJ2-3
CDR3aa: CASSLLGGFTDTQYF

d_gene: NA
v_gene: TRBV7-9
j_gene: TRBJ2-3
CDR3aa: CASSLAHRGGTDTQYF

d_gene: NA
v_gene: TRBV29-1
j_gene: TRBJ2-3
CDR3aa: CSGRPGADTQYF

d_gene: TRBD2
v_gene: TRBV20-1
j_gene: TRBJ2-1
CDR3aa: CSARDASPRGGSSYNEQFF

d_gene: NA
v_gene: TRBV30
j_gene: TRBJ2-1
CDR3aa: CAWMTLAWEQFF

d_gene: TRBD2
v_gene: TRBV7-2
j_gene: NA
CDR3aa: CASSLSRGGVGETQYF

d_gene: TRBD1
v_gene: TRBV9
j_gene: TRBJ2-7
CDR3aa: CASSAKGQGNHYEQYF

d_gene: NA
v_gene: TRBV28
j_gene: TRBJ1-2
CDR3aa: CASSYPGPGGYTF

d_gene: NA
v_gene: TRBV29-1
j_gene: TRBJ2-1
CDR3aa: CSVGFLGGNNEQFF

d_gene: TRBD2
v_gene: TRBV6-2/TRBV6-3
j_gene: NA
CDR3aa: CASSYSVAGAQETQYF

d_gene: TRBD2
v_gene: TRBV20-1
j_gene: TRBJ2-5
CDR3aa: CSARDSLAGVRGETQYF

d_gene: NA
v_gene: TRBV5-1
j_gene: TRBJ2-3
CDR3aa: CASIGETDTQYF

d_gene: TRBD2
v_gene: TRBV20-1
j_gene: TRBJ2-1
CDR3aa: CSATPGLAGAEQFF

d_gene: TRBD2
v_gene: TRBV12-3/TRBV12-4
j_gene: TRBJ2-7
CDR3aa: CASSPRRGGGTYEQYF

d_gene: NA
v_gene: TRBV5-1
j_gene: TRBJ2-3
CDR3aa: CASSLGWDSTDTQYF

d_gene: NA
v_gene: TRBV7-3
j_gene: TRBJ2-5
CDR3aa: CASSLRQDPYNEQYF

d_gene: NA
v_gene: TRBV5-1
j_gene: TRBJ2-3
CDR3aa: CASRDPGGTDTQYF

d_gene: TRBD1
v_gene: TRBV29-1
j_gene: TRBJ1-2
CDR3aa: CSVDPPGTGGLGYTF

d_gene: NA
v_gene: TRBV19
j_gene: TRBJ2-3
CDR3aa: CASSIGLSTDTQYF

d_gene: TRBD2
v_gene: TRBV7-2
j_gene: TRBJ2-2
CDR3aa: CASSPPAGGPGTGELLF

d_gene: TRBD2
v_gene: TRBV20-1
j_gene: TRBJ2-3
CDR3aa: CSAREGLGTDTQYF